This entry lists 21 T cell receptor beta chains sequenced from one sample in a study of T cells in Graves' hyperthyroidism and ophthalmopathy. The source material, RNA transcripts, was used to amplify TCR beta CDR3 regions. The TCR CDR3 first-round RT-PCR relied on the HTBI primer set. MiXCR was run by TCRdb on the multiplex PCR reads, yielding one entry per CDR3 protein. The sample lists roughly 300,000 distinct CDR3 sequences, 15% to 20% occurring once. The sample consisted of blood. These receptors were taken from a woman in her forties or fifties with Graves' hyperthyroidism.

The rearrangement joins TRBV5-4 to TRBJ2-5; the D gene is possibly TRBD2 (5 bases). CDR3 length: 16 amino acids. Per the germline V gene, CDR1 is SGHNT and CDR2 is YYREEE (reference sequence). The V and J ends lost 0 bases and 5 bases respectively, with 17 bases between them. The CDR3 sequence is CASSLAGREPVETQYF. In DNA, the CDR3 is TGTGCCAGCAGCTTGGCCGGTCGGGAACCTGTGGAGACCCAGTACTTC.

This clonotype was detected a few times. This chain connects TRBV6-1 to TRBJ2-5, with D perhaps matching TRBD2 (6 bases). There are 15 residues in the CDR3. Germline lookup yields CDR1 MNHNS and CDR2 SASEGT. The V end was cut by 5 bases, the J end by 1 base, with 14 bases between. Here the CDR3 reads CASSYAGTSQETQYF. The DNA for the CDR3 is TGTGCCAGCAGTTATGCCGGGACTTCCCAAGAGACCCAGTACTTC.

This clonotype was observed many times. The chain joins TRBV11-2 to TRBJ2-3, with D unresolved. The CDR3 is 12 amino acids. V was clipped by 5 bases and J by 4 bases, with 7 bases between them. The germline V gene encodes CDR1 SGHAT and CDR2 FQNNGV. The CDR3 region is CASSPLPDTQYF. CDR3 nucleotide sequence: TGTGCCAGCAGCCCCTTACCAGATACGCAGTATTTT. The full variable domain, its missing parts supplied by reference TRBV11-2 and TRBJ2-3, is EAGVAQSPRYKIIEKRQSVAFWCNPISGHATLYWYQQILGQGPKLLIQFQNNGVVDDSQLPKDRFSAERLKGVDSTLKIQPAKLEDSAVYLCASSPLPDTQYFGPGTRLTVL.

This clonotype was seen a handful of times. The chain carries TRBV7-9 and TRBJ2-2; 7 bases match TRBD1. Germline trimming cut 5 bases from V and 5 bases from J; bases unmatched to any gene: 8. Looked up from germline, CDR1 is SEHNR and CDR2 is FQNEAQ (reference sequence). This CDR3 spans 15 amino acids. CDR3 residues: CASSVGGARTGELFF. The DNA for the CDR3 is TGTGCCAGCAGCGTAGGGGGCGCGAGGACCGGGGAGCTGTTTTTT.

Only a few counts were recorded for this clonotype. The CDR3 protein is CATTTGDYNYEQYF. DNA of the CDR3: TGTGCCACCACAACGGGAGATTACAACTACGAGCAGTACTTC. V is TRBV6-1 and J is TRBJ2-7; possible D gene TRBD2, 6 bases. Trimming stripped 10 bases from V and 3 bases from J, with 19 bases between. The germline CDR1 and CDR2 sequences are MNHNS and SASEGT. The CDR3 consists of 14 residues.

This clonotype was counted at least ten times. This sequence joins TRBV7-3 and TRBJ1-1; a weak D match, TRBD1 (6 bases). The length of the CDR3 is 11 residues. CDR1 and CDR2 (germline): SGHTA, FQGTGA. The V end was cut by 8 bases, the J end by 8 bases, with 12 bases between. The CDR3 sequence: CASQEGTEAFF. DNA of the CDR3: TGTGCCAGCCAAGAAGGGACAGAAGCTTTCTTT.

This rearrangement joins TRBV2 to TRBJ2-3, with D perhaps assigned TRBD1 or TRBD2 (5 bases each). The CDR3 spans 14 residues. V was trimmed by 1 base and J by 7 bases, leaving 12 bases between them. CDR1 and CDR2 from the germline V gene are SNHLY and FYNNEI. This CDR3 reads CASSEVRDLNTQYF. The CDR3 DNA sequence: TGTGCCAGCAGTGAAGTCCGGGACCTTAATACGCAGTATTTT.

This clonotype was recorded many times. The chain recombines TRBV2 with TRBJ2-1, with D unclear. Germline V gene lookup returns CDR1 SNHLY and CDR2 FYNNEI. Trimming removed 5 bases at V and 1 base at J, with 9 bases between. This CDR3 has 14 residues. The CDR3 coding sequence is TGTGCCAGCAGTCCCATCTCTTCCTACAATGAGCAGTTCTTC. Encoded protein: CASSPISSYNEQFF.

This clonotype was detected a few times. This chain joins TRBV3-1 and TRBJ1-6, with no clear D. V lost 2 bases, J lost 4 bases, and 9 bases lay in between. Germline CDR1 and CDR2: LGHDT and YNNKEL (reference sequence). The CDR3 runs 15 residues. The CDR3 region is CASSQMPGYNSPLHF. Here the CDR3 DNA reads TGTGCCAGCAGCCAAATGCCGGGGTATAATTCACCCCTCCACTTT.

The chain is built from TRBV28 and TRBJ2-3; D gene unclear. The germline V gene has CDR1 MDHEN and CDR2 SYDVKM. This CDR3 has 15 amino acids. V lost 2 bases to trimming and J lost 1 base, with 10 bases between them. The CDR3 nucleotides are TGTGCCAGCAGTTTAGGTGGAATACGCACAGATACGCAGTATTTT. Amino acid sequence: CASSLGGIRTDTQYF.

This clonotype was found a few times. The V call is TRBV30, the J call TRBJ2-2; 10 bases fit TRBD2. The CDR3 sequence is 14 residues long. Trimming cost V 5 bases and J 7 bases; bases outside gene matches: 7. The germline CDR1 and CDR2 sequences are GTSNPN and SVGIG (reference sequence). The CDR3 DNA follows: TGTGCCTGGGGGGGACTAGCGAGGGGCGGGGAGCTGTTTTTT. Its translation: CAWGGLARGGELFF. Supplemented by reference TRBV30 and TRBJ2-2, the full variable domain reads SQTIHQWPATLVQPVGSPLSLECTVEGTSNPNLYWYRQAAGRGLQLLFYSVGIGQISSEVPQNLSASRPQDRQFILSSKKLLLSDSGFYLCAWGGLARGGELFFGEGSRLTVL.

This clonotype was found many times. This chain uses TRBV12-3 or TRBV12-4 with TRBJ1-1; D is unclear. V lost 8 bases to trimming and J lost 6 bases, with 19 bases between them. This CDR3 region has 14 residues. This CDR3 is CASSTAGYMPEAFF. The CDR3 DNA is TGTGCCAGCTCGACGGCGGGGTACATGCCTGAAGCTTTCTTT.

This clonotype was found a few times. V gene TRBV20-1 combines with J gene TRBJ1-1; a weak D match, TRBD1 (6 bases). Germline CDR1 reads DFQATT; CDR2 reads SNEGSKA (reference sequence). V lost 6 bases, J lost 7 bases, and 15 bases lay in between. The CDR3 sequence is 12 residues long. CDR3 DNA sequence: TGCAGTGCAGAGAGGGGGGGTGGTGAAGCTTTCTTT. Translating it yields CSAERGGGEAFF.

This clonotype has ten or more counts. The chain links TRBV11-2 to TRBJ2-7; 12 bases line up with TRBD2. J gave up 4 bases and V 3 bases, and 10 bases lay outside the gene matches. The CDR3 consists of 17 residues. CDR1 and CDR2 (germline): SGHAT, FQNNGV. The CDR3 nucleotides are TGTGCCAGCAGCTTCCTAGCGGGAGGGCCCGGATCTTACGAGCAGTACTTC. It specifies CASSFLAGGPGSYEQYF.

Ten or more counts support this clonotype. This chain links TRBV12-3 or TRBV12-4 with TRBJ1-1, with no clear D. The CDR3 is made up of 15 amino acids. Between the trimmed V and J ends, which lost 5 bases and 2 bases, there was a span of 15 bases. For the CDR3, the DNA is TGTGCCAGCAGTCAGACGCATAACCTAAACACTGAAGCTTTCTTT. It codes for CASSQTHNLNTEAFF.

V is TRBV7-9 and J is TRBJ2-3; D is perhaps TRBD1 (6 bases). V was cut by 6 bases and J by 2 bases, with 18 bases left in between. The CDR3 length is 16 residues. Germline V lookup: CDR1 SEHNR, CDR2 FQNEAQ (reference sequence). The CDR3 DNA is TGTGCCAGCAGAAACCCGTCAGGGGTTGCCACAGATACGCAGTATTTT. Translation: CASRNPSGVATDTQYF.

In this sample, this clonotype turned up many times. V usage is TRBV5-1 and J usage is TRBJ1-2, with D unclear. This CDR3 spans 12 amino acids. V lost 0 bases and J 8 bases, leaving 8 bases between the germline ends. Germline V CDR1 and CDR2: SGHRS, YFSETQ. CDR3 DNA sequence: TGCGCCAGCAGCTTGGGGGGATTAGGCTACACCTTC. Amino acids: CASSLGGLGYTF.

The genes are TRBV6-1 and TRBJ2-7, with D perhaps being TRBD1 or TRBD2 (5 bases each). Per the germline V gene, CDR1 is MNHNS and CDR2 is SASEGT. The CDR3 is 11 residues long. Trimming took 6 bases from V and 6 from J, leaving 9 bases between them. CDR3 residues: CASSGAGEQYF. The CDR3 DNA reads as TGTGCCAGCAGCGGGGCCGGCGAGCAGTACTTC.

There are many counts of this clonotype. The chain employs TRBV30 and TRBJ2-1; D is unresolved. CDR3 size: 12 residues. Germline CDR1 GTSNPN, CDR2 SVGIG (reference sequence). Deletions cut 0 bases from V and 10 bases from J, with 10 bases between. CDR3: CAWSVVGSEQFF. CDR3 nucleotide sequence: TGTGCCTGGAGTGTTGTGGGGTCCGAGCAGTTCTTC.

This clonotype was counted ten times or more. The CDR3 DNA reads TGTGCCATCAGTGCTCAAGGAAAGGGGCTAAACACTGAAGCTTTCTTT. This encodes CAISAQGKGLNTEAFF. The chain combines TRBV10-3 with TRBJ1-1; possibly TRBD1 for D (5 bases). The CDR3 contains 16 residues. V shed 4 bases and J shed 2 bases, with 17 bases lying between them. Germline V CDR1 and CDR2: ENHRY, SYGVKD.

This clonotype was detected a few times. The V gene is TRBV5-6, the J gene TRBJ1-6, with D perhaps TRBD1 (6 bases). The V end was cut by 2 bases, the J end by 7 bases, with 16 bases between. The CDR3 runs to 16 residues. Germline V CDR1 and CDR2: SGHDT, YYEEEE. The CDR3 nucleotides read TGTGCCAGCAGCTTAGGGGGGCCGGGTACCAATTCACCCCTCCACTTT. Translated, it gives CASSLGGPGTNSPLHF.